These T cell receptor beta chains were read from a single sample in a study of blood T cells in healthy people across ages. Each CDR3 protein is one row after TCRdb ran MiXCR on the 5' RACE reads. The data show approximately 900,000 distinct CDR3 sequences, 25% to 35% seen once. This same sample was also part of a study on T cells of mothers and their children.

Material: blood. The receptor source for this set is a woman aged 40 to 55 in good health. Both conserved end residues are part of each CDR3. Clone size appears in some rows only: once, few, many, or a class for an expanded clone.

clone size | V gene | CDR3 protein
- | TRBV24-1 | CATSDQGQGNVNEQFF
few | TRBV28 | CASSPGFHEQYF
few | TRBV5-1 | CASSFVTGSNTEAFF
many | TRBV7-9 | CASILGANTEAFF
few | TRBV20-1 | CSARYRGKLYEQYF
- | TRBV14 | CASSQDRAGAPSGANVLTF
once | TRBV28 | CASSLLSGAYVNTEAFF
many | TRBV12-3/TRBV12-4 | CASSPLGRTSNGYTF
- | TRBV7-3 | CASARDRGSTEAFF
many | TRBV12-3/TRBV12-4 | CASSYPGEKLFF
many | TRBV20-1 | CSVRDRVVEAFF
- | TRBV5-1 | CASSLKMSPLSTDTQYF
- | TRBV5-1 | CASSLAQQTDTQYF
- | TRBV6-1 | CASSEQGPGTEAFF
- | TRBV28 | CASREGTGRREQYF
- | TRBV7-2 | CASSLYRGGNYNEQFF
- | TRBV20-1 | CSATPGQGAKGGTEAFF
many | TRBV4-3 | CASSQAERTGGANVLTF
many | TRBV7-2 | CASSTTRGYTF
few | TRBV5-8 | CASSLRAWTEAFF
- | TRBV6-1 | CASSVAYGAANYGYTF
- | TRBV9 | CASSVGGSGDTEAFF
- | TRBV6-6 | CASSYSQGLGYTF
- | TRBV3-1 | CASSQGVLTASYNEQFF
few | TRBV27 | CASSFAGTCEQYF
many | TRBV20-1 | CSARGGYEQFF
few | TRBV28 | CASSRTMTGGGYEQYF
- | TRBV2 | CASREVQSYTGELFF